The 26 T cell receptor beta chains given below trace back to one sample, sequenced in a study of control samples from healthy donors and cancer patients. Assay used: immunoSEQ multiplex PCR; TCRdb lists only in-frame clones, some missing. The data show fewer than 25,000 clones, around 90% seen once. Specimen: PBMCs. Receptors originate from a woman aged 55 to 70 with head and neck cancer.

The chain carries TRBV18 and TRBJ2-7; D is perhaps TRBD2 (6 bases). V dropped 0 bases and J dropped 0 bases, with 12 bases sitting between them. CDR1 and CDR2 (germline): KGHSH, LQKENI. The CDR3 is made up of 16 amino acids. The CDR3, as DNA: TGTGCCAGCTCACCACCTAGCGGCCTAAGCTCCTACGAGCAGTACTTC. Translated, it gives CASSPPSGLSSYEQYF.

This chain joins TRBV3-1 (or the pseudogene TRBV3-2) and TRBJ2-3; 12 bases line up with TRBD1. The germline V gene encodes CDR1 LGHDT and CDR2 YNNKEL (reference sequence). The length of the CDR3 is 18 residues. J was trimmed by 6 bases and V by 0 bases; bases with no gene match: 10. The CDR3 DNA reads as TGTGCCAGCAGCCAAGAGGCGTGGGGACAGGGGGCGCGTGATACGCAGTATTTT. Amino acid sequence: CASSQEAWGQGARDTQYF.

J is TRBJ1-1 and V is TRBV5-1, with TRBD1 matching 8 bases. V dropped 3 bases and J dropped 1; count of bases not matched to a gene: 8. This CDR3 comprises 16 residues. Looked up from germline, CDR1 is SGHRS and CDR2 is YFSETQ. The CDR3 nucleotides are TGCGCCAGCAGCTCGACAGGGGTTGGGCCGAACACTGAAGCTTTCTTT. This codes for CASSSTGVGPNTEAFF. Full variable domain (remainder filled in from reference TRBV5-1 and TRBJ1-1): KAGVTQTPRYLIKTRGQQVTLSCSPISGHRSVSWYQQTPGQGLQFLFEYFSETQRNKGNFPGRFSGRQFSNSRSEMNVSTLELGDSALYLCASSSTGVGPNTEAFFGQGTRLTVV.

The chain couples TRBV5-1 to TRBJ2-1, with D tentatively TRBD1 or TRBD2 (5 bases each). The V end was cut by 4 bases, the J end by 4 bases, with 15 bases between. Germline values: CDR1 SGHRS, CDR2 YFSETQ. The CDR3 has 15 residues. The CDR3 region is CASSPGRGAYNEQFF. The CDR3 bases are TGCGCCAGCAGCCCGGGACGAGGAGCGTACAATGAGCAGTTCTTC.

The rearrangement joins TRBV5-1 to TRBJ1-1; perhaps TRBD1 as D (5 bases). The CDR3 runs 13 residues. Germline CDR1 and CDR2: SGHRS and YFSETQ. V dropped 2 bases and J dropped 1 base, with 6 bases sitting between them. The chain's CDR3 is CASSFGGNTEAFF. In DNA form, the CDR3 reads TGCGCCAGCAGCTTTGGGGGGAACACTGAAGCTTTCTTT. Looking up the rest from reference TRBV5-1 and TRBJ1-1 gives the full variable domain: KAGVTQTPRYLIKTRGQQVTLSCSPISGHRSVSWYQQTPGQGLQFLFEYFSETQRNKGNFPGRFSGRQFSNSRSEMNVSTLELGDSALYLCASSFGGNTEAFFGQGTRLTVV.

The chain couples TRBV10-2 to TRBJ2-5, with a tentative D call TRBD2 (7 bases). The CDR3 runs to 12 residues. Germline CDR1 is WSHSY and CDR2 is SAAADI. With 7 bases removed from V and 5 bases from J, the gap between germline ends came to 11 bases. The DNA of the CDR3 is TGCGCCAGCACTAGGGGGGGGGAGACCCAGTACTTC. Its translation: CASTRGGETQYF.

The CDR3 coding sequence is TGTGCCAGCAGCGCCTTGACAGGGTACTCTGGGGCCAACGTCCTGACTTTC. It translates to CASSALTGYSGANVLTF. The chain uses TRBV9 and TRBJ2-6, with TRBD1 matching 7 bases. The CDR3 runs 17 residues. CDR1 and CDR2 from the germline V gene are SGDLS and YYNGEE. V was clipped by 3 bases and J by 0 bases; unmatched bases: 6.

The gene calls are TRBV9 and TRBJ2-1; 10 nucleotides line up with TRBD2. Unmatched junction bases numbered 16, after V lost 4 bases and J lost 3 bases. This CDR3 contains 19 residues. CDR1 is SGDLS and CDR2 is YYNGEE in the germline V gene. CDR3 nucleotide sequence: TGTGCCAGCAGCTCACAGGGGCCTGGGGGACTAGCGAGCTACAATGAGCAGTTCTTC. Amino acids: CASSSQGPGGLASYNEQFF.

The genes are TRBV24-1 and TRBJ2-1, with TRBD2 matching 12 bases. Germline values: CDR1 KGHDR, CDR2 SFDVKD. The CDR3 is 16 residues long. J lost 7 bases, V lost 6 bases, and 9 bases had no gene match. CDR3 nucleotides: TGTGCCACCAGTCAGGAACTAGCGGGAGGATCGAATGAGCAGTTCTTC. Its protein is CATSQELAGGSNEQFF.

This chain joins TRBV28 and TRBJ1-1, with D perhaps matching TRBD1 (5 bases). CDR1 is MDHEN and CDR2 is SYDVKM in the germline V gene. V shed 11 bases and J shed 11 bases, with 18 bases lying between them. The CDR3 spans 11 residues. CDR3 amino acids: CASWDLYSAFF. CDR3 DNA: TGTGCCTCTTGGGACTTATACTCTGCTTTCTTT.

The V call is TRBV9, the J call TRBJ2-3; D gene ambiguous. There are 15 residues in the CDR3. CDR1 is SGDLS, CDR2 YYNGEE, per germline. Trimming took off 0 bases at V and 0 bases at J, with 8 bases between the two ends. CDR3 sequence: CASSVGQASTDTQYF. The DNA for the CDR3 is TGTGCCAGCAGCGTAGGTCAAGCTAGCACAGATACGCAGTATTTT.

The rearrangement links TRBV6-6 to TRBJ2-7, with D possibly matching TRBD2 (6 bases). The V gene's germline CDR1 is MNHNY and CDR2 SVGAGI (reference sequence). V lost 8 bases and J lost 3, with 11 bases in between. There are 12 residues in the CDR3. The CDR3 reads CASRDSRYEQYF. DNA for the CDR3: TGTGCCAGCCGGGACTCGCGCTACGAGCAGTACTTC.

This chain connects TRBV2 to TRBJ2-7; D may be TRBD2 (5 bases). CDR3 length: 11 residues. V was cut by 8 bases and J by 4 bases, with 9 bases left in between. Germline CDR1 is SNHLY and CDR2 is FYNNEI. Written as DNA, the CDR3 is TGTGCCAGCCAGACGGGGTACGAGCAGTACTTC. As protein: CASQTGYEQYF. Full variable domain (missing parts from reference TRBV2 and TRBJ2-7): EPEVTQTPSHQVTQMGQEVILRCVPISNHLYFYWYRQILGQKVEFLVSFYNNEISEKSEIFDDQFSVERPDGSNFTLKIRSTKLEDSAMYFCASQTGYEQYFGPGTRLTVT.

The chain is built from TRBV10-3 and TRBJ1-1; D unclear. The CDR3 is made up of 16 amino acids. Germline V gene lookup returns CDR1 ENHRY and CDR2 SYGVKD. The V end was cut by 2 bases, the J end by 2 bases, with 15 bases between. CDR3 nucleotides: TGTGCCATCAGTGAGGCAATGGGAGGGCGAAACACTGAAGCTTTCTTT. Encoded protein: CAISEAMGGRNTEAFF.

This chain connects TRBV28 to TRBJ1-5; the D gene is possibly TRBD1 (5 bases). This CDR3 comprises 20 residues. The ends were cut back, 1 base at V and 8 bases at J, with 30 bases in the middle. Germline assignment: CDR1 MDHEN and CDR2 SYDVKM. This chain's CDR3 is CASSLFSFQLSPGSGEPQHF. CDR3 coding DNA: TGTGCCAGCAGTTTATTTAGTTTTCAATTGTCCCCAGGGTCGGGGGAGCCCCAGCATTTT. Full variable domain (missing parts from reference TRBV28 and TRBJ1-5): DVKVTQSSRYLVKRTGEKVFLECVQDMDHENMFWYRQDPGLGLRLIYFSYDVKMKEKGDIPEGYSVSREKKERFSLILESASTNQTSMYLCASSLFSFQLSPGSGEPQHFGDGTRLSIL.

This rearrangement joins TRBV18 to TRBJ2-1; D ambiguous. Trimming shortened V by 3 bases and J by 7 bases, and 16 bases separated the two germline ends. Germline V gene lookup returns CDR1 KGHSH and CDR2 LQKENI. The CDR3 spans 15 residues. The CDR3 sequence: CASSPNFPNGNEQFF. CDR3 DNA: TGTGCCAGCTCACCGAACTTCCCAAACGGGAATGAGCAGTTCTTC.

The V call is TRBV10-3, the J call TRBJ2-7; TRBD1 matches 10 bases. Germline assignment: CDR1 ENHRY and CDR2 SYGVKD. V shed 4 bases and J 3 bases; nucleotides not matched to a gene: 6. The CDR3 loop spans 15 amino acids. CDR3 in amino acids: CAISVKGTGDYEQYF. Written as DNA, the CDR3 is TGTGCCATCAGTGTAAAGGGGACAGGGGACTACGAGCAGTACTTC.

The count of this clone is one. V is TRBV30 and J is TRBJ1-1; D is perhaps TRBD1 (6 bases). With 3 bases removed from V and 8 bases from J, the gap between germline ends came to 10 bases. The germline V gene has CDR1 GTSNPN and CDR2 SVGIG (reference sequence). The CDR3 spans 11 residues. The CDR3 reads CAWRGGPEAFF. Written as DNA, the CDR3 is TGTGCCTGGAGGGGGGGGCCAGAAGCTTTCTTT.

J is TRBJ2-1 and V is TRBV27; TRBD2 matches at 12 bases. Trimming cost V 5 bases and J 10 bases; bases outside gene matches: 6. Looked up from germline, CDR1 is MNHEY and CDR2 is SMNVEV (reference sequence). The CDR3 runs 14 residues. The DNA for the CDR3 is TGTGCCAGCAGTCAATTACTAGCGGGAGGCGAGCAGTTCTTC. Translated: CASSQLLAGGEQFF.

This clone was recorded a few times. V and J are TRBV7-9 and TRBJ2-7, with a weak D call TRBD1 (6 bases). Germline V gives CDR1 SEHNR, CDR2 FQNEAQ (reference sequence). V was clipped by 0 bases and J by 2 bases, with 11 bases between them. The CDR3 runs 15 residues. CDR3 in DNA: TGTGCCAGCAGCTTAGCCGGGACATTAGCCTACGAGCAGTACTTC. Translation gives CASSLAGTLAYEQYF.

The chain combines TRBV5-4 with TRBJ2-7, with 10 positions matching TRBD1. The CDR3 consists of 14 residues. The germline CDR1 and CDR2 sequences are SGHNT and YYREEE (reference sequence). Germline trimming cut 5 bases from V and 3 bases from J; bases unmatched to any gene: 5. The CDR3 nucleotides are TGTGCCAGCAGATCCGGGACAGGGGACTACGAGCAGTACTTC. This gives the protein CASRSGTGDYEQYF.

By frequency in the sample, this clone is medium-sized. The chain has TRBV15 and TRBJ2-7, with 10 bases fitting TRBD2. The germline gives CDR1 LNHNV, CDR2 YYDKDF (reference sequence). The CDR3 is 15 residues long. V lost 1 base to trimming and J lost 6 bases; unmatched junction nucleotides: 6. CDR3 in amino acids: CATSRGASGSSEQYF. In DNA, the CDR3 is TGTGCCACCAGCAGAGGGGCTAGCGGGAGTTCCGAGCAGTACTTC.

The chain couples TRBV11-3 to TRBJ2-7; a weak D match, TRBD1 (7 bases). CDR1 and CDR2 (germline): SGHNT, YENEEA. The CDR3 is 15 residues long. The V end lost 1 base, the J end lost 5 bases, and 15 bases lay between the germline ends. The DNA for the CDR3 is TGTGCCAGCAGCTTAGGCGGCAGGGGGGACGACGAGCAGTACTTC. This translates into CASSLGGRGDDEQYF.

The CDR3 DNA follows: TGTGCCAGCTCACCACTGGGAACAGATCAGCCCCAGCATTTT. Its translation is CASSPLGTDQPQHF. The chain joins TRBV18 to TRBJ1-5; D is unclear. Germline V CDR1 and CDR2: KGHSH, LQKENI. Deletions cut 1 base from V and 5 bases from J, with 9 bases between. The CDR3 totals 14 residues.

This chain joins TRBV4-1 and TRBJ2-2; D remains ambiguous. This CDR3 is 20 amino acids long. V lost 2 bases to trimming and J lost 1 base, with 23 bases between them. CDR1 and CDR2 from the germline V gene are MGHRA and YSYEKL. This chain's CDR3 is CASSQSLTIIAEWNTGELFF. The CDR3 nucleotides read TGCGCCAGCAGCCAAAGTTTAACTATTATTGCCGAATGGAACACCGGGGAGCTGTTTTTT.

The V and J genes are TRBV6-5 and TRBJ1-1, with TRBD1 identical over 8 bases. This CDR3 is built from 15 residues. In germline, CDR1 is MNHEY, CDR2 SVGAGI. V lost 6 bases, J lost 3 bases, and 9 bases stayed unmatched. The CDR3 DNA sequence: TGTGCCAGCAGAAGCCTGGGACAGGTCCACACTGAAGCTTTCTTT. Amino acid sequence: CASRSLGQVHTEAFF.